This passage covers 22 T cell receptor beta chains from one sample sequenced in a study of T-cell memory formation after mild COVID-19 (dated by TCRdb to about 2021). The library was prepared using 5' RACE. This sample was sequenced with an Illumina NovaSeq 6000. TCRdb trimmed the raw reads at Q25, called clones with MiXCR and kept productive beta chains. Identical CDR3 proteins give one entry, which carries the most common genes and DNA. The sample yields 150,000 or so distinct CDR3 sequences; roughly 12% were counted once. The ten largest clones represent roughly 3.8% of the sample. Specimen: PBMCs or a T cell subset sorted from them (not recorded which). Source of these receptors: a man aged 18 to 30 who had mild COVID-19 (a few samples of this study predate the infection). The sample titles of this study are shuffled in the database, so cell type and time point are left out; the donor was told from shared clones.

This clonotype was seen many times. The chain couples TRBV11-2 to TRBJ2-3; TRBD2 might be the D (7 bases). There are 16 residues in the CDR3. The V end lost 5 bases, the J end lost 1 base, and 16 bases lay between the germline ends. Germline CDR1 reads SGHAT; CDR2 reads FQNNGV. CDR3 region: CASSRGASARTDTQYF. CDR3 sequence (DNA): TGTGCCAGCAGCCGGGGGGCTAGCGCACGCACAGATACGCAGTATTTT.

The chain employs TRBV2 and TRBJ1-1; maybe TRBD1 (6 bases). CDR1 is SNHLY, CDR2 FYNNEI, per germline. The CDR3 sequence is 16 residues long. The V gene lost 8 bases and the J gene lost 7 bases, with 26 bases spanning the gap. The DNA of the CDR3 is TGTGCCAGCCAGGGCTGGGACATTATAGGCTCTGGTGAAGCTTTCTTT. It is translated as CASQGWDIIGSGEAFF.

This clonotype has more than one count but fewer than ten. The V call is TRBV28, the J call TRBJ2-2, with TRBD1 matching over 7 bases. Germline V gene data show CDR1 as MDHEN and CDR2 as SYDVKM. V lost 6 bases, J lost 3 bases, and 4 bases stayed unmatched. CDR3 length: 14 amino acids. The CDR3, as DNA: TGTGCCAGCAGCCAAACAGGGGACACCGGGGAGCTGTTTTTT. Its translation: CASSQTGDTGELFF.

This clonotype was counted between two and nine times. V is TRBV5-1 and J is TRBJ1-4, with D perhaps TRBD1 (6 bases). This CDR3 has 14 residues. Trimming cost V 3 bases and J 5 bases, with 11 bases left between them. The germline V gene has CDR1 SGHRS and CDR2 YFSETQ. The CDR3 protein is CASSSDRENEKLFF. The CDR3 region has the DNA TGCGCCAGCAGCTCGGACAGAGAGAATGAAAAACTGTTTTTT.

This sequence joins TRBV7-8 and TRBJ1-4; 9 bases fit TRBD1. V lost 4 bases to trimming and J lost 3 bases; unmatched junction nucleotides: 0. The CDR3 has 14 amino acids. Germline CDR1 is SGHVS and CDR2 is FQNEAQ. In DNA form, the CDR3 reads TGTGCCAGCAGCTGGGACAGGGCTAATGAAAAACTGTTTTTT. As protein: CASSWDRANEKLFF.

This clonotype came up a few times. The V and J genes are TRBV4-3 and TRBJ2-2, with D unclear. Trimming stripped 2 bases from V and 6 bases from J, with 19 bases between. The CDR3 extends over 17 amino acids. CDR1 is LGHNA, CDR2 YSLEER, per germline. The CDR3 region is CASSQSASPRSPGELFF. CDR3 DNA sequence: TGCGCCAGCAGCCAATCCGCCTCTCCGAGGTCCCCCGGGGAGCTGTTTTTT.

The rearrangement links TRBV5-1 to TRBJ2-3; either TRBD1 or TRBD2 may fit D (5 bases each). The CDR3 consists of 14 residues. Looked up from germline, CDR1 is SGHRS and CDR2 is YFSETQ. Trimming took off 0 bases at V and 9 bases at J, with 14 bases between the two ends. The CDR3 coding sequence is TGCGCCAGCAGCTTGGGGGCCCGGGGCGACACGCAGTATTTT. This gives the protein CASSLGARGDTQYF.

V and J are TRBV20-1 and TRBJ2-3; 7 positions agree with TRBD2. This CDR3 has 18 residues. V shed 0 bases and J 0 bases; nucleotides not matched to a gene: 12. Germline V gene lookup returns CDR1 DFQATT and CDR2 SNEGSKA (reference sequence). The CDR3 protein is CSARDVGGFHSSTDTQYF. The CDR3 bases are TGCAGTGCTAGAGATGTCGGGGGGTTCCACTCTAGCACAGATACGCAGTATTTT.

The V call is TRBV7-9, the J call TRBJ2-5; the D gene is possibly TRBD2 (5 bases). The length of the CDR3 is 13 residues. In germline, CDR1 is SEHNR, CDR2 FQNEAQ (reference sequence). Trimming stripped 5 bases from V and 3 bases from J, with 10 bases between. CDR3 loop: CASSRWEKETQYF. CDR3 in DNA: TGTGCCAGCAGCCGCTGGGAGAAAGAGACCCAGTACTTC.

The CDR3 nucleotides are TGTGCCAGCAGCCAGGACAGCTCTGGGGCCAACGTCCTGACTTTC. This sequence encodes CASSQDSSGANVLTF. The chain couples TRBV3-1 to TRBJ2-6; perhaps TRBD1 as D (6 bases). This CDR3 contains 15 residues. The V gene lost 3 bases and the J gene lost 0 bases, with 6 bases spanning the gap. Germline V gives CDR1 LGHDT, CDR2 YNNKEL (reference sequence). The variable domain in full, completed from reference TRBV3-1 and TRBJ2-6, reads DTAVSQTPKYLVTQMGNDKSIKCEQNLGHDTMYWYKQDSKKFLKIMFSYNNKELIINETVPNRFSPKSPDKAHLNLHINSLELGDSAVYFCASSQDSSGANVLTFGAGSRLTVL.

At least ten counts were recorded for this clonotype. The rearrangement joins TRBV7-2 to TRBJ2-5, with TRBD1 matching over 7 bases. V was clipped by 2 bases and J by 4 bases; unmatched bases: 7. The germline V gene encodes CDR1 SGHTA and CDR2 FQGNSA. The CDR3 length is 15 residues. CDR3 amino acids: CASSLSRPGGETQYF. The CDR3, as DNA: TGTGCCAGCAGCTTAAGTCGGCCAGGGGGAGAGACCCAGTACTTC.

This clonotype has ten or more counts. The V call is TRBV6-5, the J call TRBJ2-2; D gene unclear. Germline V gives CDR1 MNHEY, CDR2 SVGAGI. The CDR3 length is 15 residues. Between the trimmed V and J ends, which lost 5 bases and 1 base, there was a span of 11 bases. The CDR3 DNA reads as TGTGCCAGCAGTCCGGGCGCCCAGAACACCGGGGAGCTGTTTTTT. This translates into CASSPGAQNTGELFF.

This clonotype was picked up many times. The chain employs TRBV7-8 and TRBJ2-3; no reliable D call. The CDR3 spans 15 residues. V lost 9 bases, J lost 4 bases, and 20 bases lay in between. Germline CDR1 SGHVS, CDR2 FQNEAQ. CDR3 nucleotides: TGTGCCAGTCGGCCAGCCCCAGCCGAGGCAGATACGCAGTATTTT. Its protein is CASRPAPAEADTQYF.

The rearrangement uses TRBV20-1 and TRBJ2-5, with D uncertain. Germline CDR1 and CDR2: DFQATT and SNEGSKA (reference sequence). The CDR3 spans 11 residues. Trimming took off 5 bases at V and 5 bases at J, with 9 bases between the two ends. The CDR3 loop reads CSAPRPETQYF. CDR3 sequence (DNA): TGCAGTGCTCCCCGCCCCGAGACCCAGTACTTC.

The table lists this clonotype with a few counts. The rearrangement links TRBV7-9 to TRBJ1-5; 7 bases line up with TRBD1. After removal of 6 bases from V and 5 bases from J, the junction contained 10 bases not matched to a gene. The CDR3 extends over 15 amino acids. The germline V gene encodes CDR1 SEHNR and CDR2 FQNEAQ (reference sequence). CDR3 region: CASSLGQAVDQPQHF. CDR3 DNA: TGTGCCAGCAGTCTCGGACAGGCTGTTGATCAGCCCCAGCATTTT. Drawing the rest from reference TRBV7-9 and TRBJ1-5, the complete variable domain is DTGVSQNPRHKITKRGQNVTFRCDPISEHNRLYWYRQTLGQGPEFLTYFQNEAQLEKSRLLSDRFSAERPKGSFSTLEIQRTEQGDSAMYLCASSLGQAVDQPQHFGDGTRLSIL.

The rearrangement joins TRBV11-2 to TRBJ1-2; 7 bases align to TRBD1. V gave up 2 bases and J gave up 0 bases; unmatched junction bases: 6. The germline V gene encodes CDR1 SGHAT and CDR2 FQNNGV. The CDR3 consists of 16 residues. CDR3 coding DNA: TGTGCCAGCAGCTTAATGGGACAGCATTCTAACTATGGCTACACCTTC. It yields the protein CASSLMGQHSNYGYTF.

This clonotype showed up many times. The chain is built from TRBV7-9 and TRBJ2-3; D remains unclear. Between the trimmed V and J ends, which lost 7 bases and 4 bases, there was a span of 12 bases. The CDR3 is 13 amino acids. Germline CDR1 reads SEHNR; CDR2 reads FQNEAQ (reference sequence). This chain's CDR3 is CASIRGEPDTQYF. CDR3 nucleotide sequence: TGTGCCAGCATCCGTGGGGAACCAGATACGCAGTATTTT. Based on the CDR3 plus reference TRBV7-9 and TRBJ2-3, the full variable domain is DTGVSQNPRHKITKRGQNVTFRCDPISEHNRLYWYRQTLGQGPEFLTYFQNEAQLEKSRLLSDRFSAERPKGSFSTLEIQRTEQGDSAMYLCASIRGEPDTQYFGPGTRLTVL.

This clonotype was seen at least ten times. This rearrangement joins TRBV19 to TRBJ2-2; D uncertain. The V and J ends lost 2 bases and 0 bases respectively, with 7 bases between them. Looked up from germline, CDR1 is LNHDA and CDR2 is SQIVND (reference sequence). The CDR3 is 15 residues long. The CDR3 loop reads CASSISAANTGELFF. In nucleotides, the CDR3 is TGTGCCAGTAGTATAAGCGCCGCGAACACCGGGGAGCTGTTTTTT.

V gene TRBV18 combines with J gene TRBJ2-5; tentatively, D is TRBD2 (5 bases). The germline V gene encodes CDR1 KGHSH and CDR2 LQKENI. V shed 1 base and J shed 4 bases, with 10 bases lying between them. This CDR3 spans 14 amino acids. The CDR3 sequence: CASSPLGSGETQYF. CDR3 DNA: TGTGCCAGCTCACCACTGGGAAGCGGAGAGACCCAGTACTTC.

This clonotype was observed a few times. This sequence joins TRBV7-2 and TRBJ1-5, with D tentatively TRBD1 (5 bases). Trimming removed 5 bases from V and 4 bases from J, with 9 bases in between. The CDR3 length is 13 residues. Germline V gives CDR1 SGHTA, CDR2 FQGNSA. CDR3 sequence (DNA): TGTGCCAGCAGCCTAGGGGAGAATCAGCCCCAGCATTTT. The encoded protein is CASSLGENQPQHF.

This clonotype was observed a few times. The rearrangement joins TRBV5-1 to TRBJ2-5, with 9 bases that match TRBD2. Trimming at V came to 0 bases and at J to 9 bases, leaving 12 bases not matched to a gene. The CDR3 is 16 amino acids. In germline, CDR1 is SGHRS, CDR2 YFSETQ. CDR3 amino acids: CASSLAGLASQSAQYF. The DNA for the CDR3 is TGCGCCAGCAGCTTGGCCGGACTAGCGTCGCAATCCGCCCAGTACTTC.

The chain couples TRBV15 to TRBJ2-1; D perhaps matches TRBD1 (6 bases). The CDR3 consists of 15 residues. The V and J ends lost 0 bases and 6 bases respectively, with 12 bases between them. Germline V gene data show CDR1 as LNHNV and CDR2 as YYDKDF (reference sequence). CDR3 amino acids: CATSRERTVSNEQFF. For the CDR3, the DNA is TGTGCCACCAGCAGAGAGAGGACAGTCTCCAATGAGCAGTTCTTC.